This TCR beta chain was sequenced for a study of blood T cell repertoires in COVID-19 (dated by TCRdb to 2018 to 2020). In the study overall: Collaborator samples came from the United States, Italy and Spain and covered acute and convalescent phases of COVID-19. The material from the prospective study consisted of cDNA or gDNA derived from T cells, B-cell-depleted T cells, or PBMCs. Deeply sampled blood TCRbeta repertoires from subjects exposed to, actively infected with, or recovered from COVID-19 were included in the dataset. The repertoires were released in a freely available public database intended as a resource for research on the immune response to SARS-CoV-2. The samples were drawn from two sources: the first 160 participants of the ongoing ImmuneRACE study, and 1,254 subjects contributed by 6 global collaborators. A de-identified subject ID, COVID-19 status, age in years and sex were almost always included in the sample metadata. Where available, HLA class I and class II types were taken from metadata supplied by the sample provider and were not determined by assay-based typing.

The CDR3 contains 14 residues, cysteine and phenylalanine counted. Here the CDR3 DNA is all that survives: 42 bases in frame from base 1. CDR1 and CDR2 (LNHDA, SQIVND) derive from the germline V gene (reference sequence). Trimming accounts for 6 bases at V and 7 bases at J, while the number of junction bases matched to no gene is 7. This clone has only one observation. Its antigen is still unknown. No per-base quality is available; no much larger clone lies one base away. What the study reported, not specific to this receptor: The amount of clinical and demographic metadata varied by source and participant and was provided uncurated.

TCRbeta CDR3 regions were amplified from genomic DNA using the immunoSEQ Assay, a bias-controlled multiplex PCR. As for the original processing: The number of nucleated cells in each sample was estimated by amplification of reference gene primers within the assay. Sequence reads were collapsed and filtered to measure the absolute abundance of every unique TCRbeta CDR3 rearrangement. For each sample, productive Simpson clonality was calculated as the square root of Simpson's diversity index across productive rearrangements. Not all clones reach the TCRdb copy of this immuneACCESS table, which keeps in-frame sequences only. Checked studies attribute under half of the gap to unresolved V genes and leave the rest unexplained. The V and J calls and the clone size are those of that table, but D and trimming were determined from the DNA. The sample table shows about 140,000 clones, and around four fifths are seen once. Approximately 3% of the sample belongs to the ten largest clones.

Participants in the prospective study were aged 18 to 89 years, lived in 24 United States geographic areas, and enrolled through a virtual design. In the prospective study, participants were assigned to cohorts based on the clinical history participants reported in a screening survey and a study questionnaire. Each participant in the prospective study had whole blood, serum and a nasopharyngeal or oropharyngeal swab collected by mobile phlebotomists. Participants in the prospective study had the option to provide additional blood draws and questionnaires over a roughly 2-month period. Before DNA extraction, blood samples from the prospective study were shipped at room temperature or frozen.

This receptor chain uses TRBV19 and TRBJ1-5, with 9 bases aligning to TRBD1. This sequence was found in a woman between 45 and 60 years old with acute COVID-19. Sample: PBMCs or T cells enriched from blood (not recorded which). The sequence in DNA is TGTGCCAGTAGCCCTACAGGGGGCGGCCAGCCCCAGCATTTT. It translates to CASSPTGGGQPQHF.